This T cell receptor beta chain was captured in a study of regulatory T cells in long-lasting Graves disease. Many counts were recorded for this clonotype. Its antigen is unidentified. Germline V gene lookup returns CDR1 SQVTM and CDR2 ANQGSEA. V was clipped by 2 bases and J by 2 bases, with 3 bases between them. The CDR3 is 11 amino acids. iRepertoire HTBI primers and Arm-PCR of CDR3 regions built TCR beta libraries. TCRdb re-called the multiplex PCR reads through MiXCR, storing one row per CDR3 protein. The sample has about 400,000 distinct CDR3 sequences, around 21% seen once. Regarding the study as a whole: Persistent disease was associated with favored TRBV28 usage and with favored use of TRBJ1-2 and TRBJ2-5.

Stated time point: persistent/refractory GD, antithyroid drugs over 5 years with positive TRAb. There was RNA extracted from PBMCs, and the TCR library was made from it. The chain links TRBV29-1 to TRBJ2-5; D is unresolved. Sequencing used peripheral blood mononuclear cells (PBMCs), obtained when the disease was refractory, from a patient treated with antithyroid drugs. This TCR was sampled from a female donor with Graves disease. In DNA, the CDR3 is TGCAGCGTTGAACAGCAAGAGACCCAGTACTTC. Protein product: CSVEQQETQYF.